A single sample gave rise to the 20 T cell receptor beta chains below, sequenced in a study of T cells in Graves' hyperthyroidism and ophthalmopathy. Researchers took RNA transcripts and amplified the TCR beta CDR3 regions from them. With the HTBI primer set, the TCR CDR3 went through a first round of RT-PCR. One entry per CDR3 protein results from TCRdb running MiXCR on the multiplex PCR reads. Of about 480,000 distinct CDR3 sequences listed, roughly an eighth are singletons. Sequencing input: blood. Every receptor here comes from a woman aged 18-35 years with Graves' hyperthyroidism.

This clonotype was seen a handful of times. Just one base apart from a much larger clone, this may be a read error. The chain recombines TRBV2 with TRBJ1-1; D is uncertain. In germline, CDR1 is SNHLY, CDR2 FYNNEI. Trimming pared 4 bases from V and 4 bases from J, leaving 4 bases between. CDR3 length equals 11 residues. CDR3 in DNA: TGTGCCAGCAGTGTTCGCACTGAAGCTTTCTTT. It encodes CASSVRTEAFF.

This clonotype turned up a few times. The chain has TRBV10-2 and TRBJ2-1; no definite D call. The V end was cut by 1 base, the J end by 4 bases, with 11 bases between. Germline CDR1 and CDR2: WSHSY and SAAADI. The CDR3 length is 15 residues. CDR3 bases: TGCGCCAGCAGTGAGTGGATAGGTGGGTACAATGAGCAGTTCTTC. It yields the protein CASSEWIGGYNEQFF.

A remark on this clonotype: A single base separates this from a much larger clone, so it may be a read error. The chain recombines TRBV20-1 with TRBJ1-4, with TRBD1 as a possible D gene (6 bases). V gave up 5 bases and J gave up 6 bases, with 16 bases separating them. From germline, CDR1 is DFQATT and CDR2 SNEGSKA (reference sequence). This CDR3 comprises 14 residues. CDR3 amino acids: CSARPPAGDEKLFF. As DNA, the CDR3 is TGCAGTGCTCGGCCTCCGGCAGGGGATGAAAAACTGTTTTTT.

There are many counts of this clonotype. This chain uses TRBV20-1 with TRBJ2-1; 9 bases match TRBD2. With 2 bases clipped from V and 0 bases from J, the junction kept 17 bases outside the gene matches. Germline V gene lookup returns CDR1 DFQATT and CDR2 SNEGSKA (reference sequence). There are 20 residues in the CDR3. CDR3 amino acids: CSARSPPGPLAGSSYNEQFF. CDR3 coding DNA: TGCAGTGCTAGATCTCCCCCCGGGCCACTAGCGGGCTCCTCCTACAATGAGCAGTTCTTC.

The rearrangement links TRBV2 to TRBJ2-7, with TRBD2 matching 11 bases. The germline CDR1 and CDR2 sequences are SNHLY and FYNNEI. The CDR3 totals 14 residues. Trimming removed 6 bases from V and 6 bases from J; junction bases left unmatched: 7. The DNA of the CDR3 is TGTGCCAGCAGGCAACTAGCGGGAGTAAGCGAGCAGTACGTC. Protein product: CASRQLAGVSEQYV.

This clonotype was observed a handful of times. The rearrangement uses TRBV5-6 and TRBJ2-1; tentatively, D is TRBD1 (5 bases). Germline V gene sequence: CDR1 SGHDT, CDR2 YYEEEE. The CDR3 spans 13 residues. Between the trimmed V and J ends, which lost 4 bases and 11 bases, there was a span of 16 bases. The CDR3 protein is CASSPGHQTKQFF. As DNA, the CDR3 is TGTGCCAGCAGCCCAGGACACCAGACAAAGCAGTTCTTC. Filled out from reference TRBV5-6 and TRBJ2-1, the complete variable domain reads DAGVTQSPTHLIKTRGQQVTLRCSPKSGHDTVSWYQQALGQGPQFIFQYYEEEERQRGNFPDRFSGHQFPNYSSELNVNALLLGDSALYLCASSPGHQTKQFFGPGTRLTVL.

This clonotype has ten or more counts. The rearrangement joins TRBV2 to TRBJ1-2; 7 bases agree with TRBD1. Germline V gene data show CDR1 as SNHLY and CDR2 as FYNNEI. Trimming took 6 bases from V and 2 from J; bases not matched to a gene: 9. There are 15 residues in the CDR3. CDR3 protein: CASSSHRGTNYGYTF. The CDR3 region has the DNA TGTGCCAGCAGCAGTCACAGGGGTACCAACTATGGCTACACCTTC.

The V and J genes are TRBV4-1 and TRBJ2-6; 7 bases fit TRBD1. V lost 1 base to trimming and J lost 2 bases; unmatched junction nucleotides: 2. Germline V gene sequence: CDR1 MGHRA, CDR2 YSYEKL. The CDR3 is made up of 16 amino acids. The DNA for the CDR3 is TGCGCCAGCAGCCAAGCCGGGACAGCTGGGGCCAACGTCCTGACTTTC. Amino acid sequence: CASSQAGTAGANVLTF.

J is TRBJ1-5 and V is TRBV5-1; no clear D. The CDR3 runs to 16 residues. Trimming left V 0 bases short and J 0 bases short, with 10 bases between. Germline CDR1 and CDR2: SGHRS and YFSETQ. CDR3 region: CASSLVPGPSNQPQHF. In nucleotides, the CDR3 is TGCGCCAGCAGCTTGGTCCCAGGTCCTAGCAATCAGCCCCAGCATTTT.

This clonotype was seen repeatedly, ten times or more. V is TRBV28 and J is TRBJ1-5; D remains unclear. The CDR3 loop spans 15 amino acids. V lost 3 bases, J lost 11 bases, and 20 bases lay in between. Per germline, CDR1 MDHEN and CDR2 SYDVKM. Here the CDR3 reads CASSFEEWEVTAQHF. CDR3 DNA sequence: TGTGCCAGCAGTTTTGAGGAATGGGAGGTCACGGCCCAGCATTTT.

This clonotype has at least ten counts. CDR3 in amino acids: CAIEYYGYTF. The CDR3 DNA follows: TGTGCCATCGAATACTATGGCTACACCTTC. This rearrangement joins TRBV28 to TRBJ1-2; D gene uncertain. Germline V lookup: CDR1 MDHEN, CDR2 SYDVKM. V gave up 10 bases and J gave up 3 bases, with 6 bases separating them. The CDR3 has 10 residues.

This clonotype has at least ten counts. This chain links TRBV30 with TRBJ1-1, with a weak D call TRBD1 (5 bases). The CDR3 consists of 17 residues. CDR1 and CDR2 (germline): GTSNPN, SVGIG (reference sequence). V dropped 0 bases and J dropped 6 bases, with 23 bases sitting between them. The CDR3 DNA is TGTGCCTGGAGTGTACTTTGGGGGGACGGCCAGCTACCTGAAGCTTTCTTT. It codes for CAWSVLWGDGQLPEAFF.

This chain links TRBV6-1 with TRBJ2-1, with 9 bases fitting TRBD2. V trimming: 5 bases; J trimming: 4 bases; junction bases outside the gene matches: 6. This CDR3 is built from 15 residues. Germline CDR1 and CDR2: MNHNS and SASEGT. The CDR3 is CASSNKREAYNEQFF. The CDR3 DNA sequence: TGTGCCAGCAGTAACAAGCGGGAGGCGTACAATGAGCAGTTCTTC.

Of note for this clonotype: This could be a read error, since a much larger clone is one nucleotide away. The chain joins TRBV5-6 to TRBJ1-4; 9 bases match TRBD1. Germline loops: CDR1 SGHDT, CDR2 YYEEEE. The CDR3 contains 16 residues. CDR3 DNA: TGTGCCAACAGCTTGACAGGGGGGGCAACTAATGAAAAACTGTTTTTT. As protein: CANSLTGGATNEKLFF.

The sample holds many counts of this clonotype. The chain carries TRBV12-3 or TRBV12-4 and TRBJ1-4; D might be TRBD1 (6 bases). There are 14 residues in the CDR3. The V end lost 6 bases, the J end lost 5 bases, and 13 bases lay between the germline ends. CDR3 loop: CASSPRGSNEKLFF. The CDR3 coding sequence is TGTGCCAGCAGCCCCAGGGGTTCCAATGAAAAACTGTTTTTT.

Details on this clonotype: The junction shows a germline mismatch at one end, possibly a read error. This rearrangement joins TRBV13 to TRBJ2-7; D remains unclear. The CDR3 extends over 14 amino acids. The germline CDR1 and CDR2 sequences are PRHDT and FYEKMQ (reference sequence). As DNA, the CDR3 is TGTGCCAGCAGCTTAGGAAGTGGGTCCTGCGAGCAGTACTTC. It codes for CASSLGSGSCEQYF.

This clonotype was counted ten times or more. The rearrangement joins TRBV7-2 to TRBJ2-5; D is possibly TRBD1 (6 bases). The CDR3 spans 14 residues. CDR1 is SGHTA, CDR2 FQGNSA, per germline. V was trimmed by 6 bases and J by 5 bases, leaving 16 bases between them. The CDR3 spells CASRNTGWRETQYF. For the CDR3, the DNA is TGTGCCAGCAGAAATACAGGGTGGAGGGAGACCCAGTACTTC.

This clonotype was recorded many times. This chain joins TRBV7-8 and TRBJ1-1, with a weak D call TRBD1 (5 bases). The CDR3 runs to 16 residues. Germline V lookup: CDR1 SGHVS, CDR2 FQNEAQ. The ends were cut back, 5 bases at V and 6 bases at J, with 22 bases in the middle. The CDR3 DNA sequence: TGTGCCAGCAGCCTCCGATCTCAAGGGGTGACAGCTGAAGCTTTCTTT. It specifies CASSLRSQGVTAEAFF.

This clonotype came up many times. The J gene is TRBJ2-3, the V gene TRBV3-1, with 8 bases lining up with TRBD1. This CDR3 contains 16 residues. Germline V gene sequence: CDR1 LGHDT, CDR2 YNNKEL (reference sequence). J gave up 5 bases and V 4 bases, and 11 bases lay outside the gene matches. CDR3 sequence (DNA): TGTGCCAGCAGCCCCCACCCCCAGGGGGCAGGAGATACGCAGTATTTT. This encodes CASSPHPQGAGDTQYF.

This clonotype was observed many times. The CDR3 DNA follows: TGTGCCAGCAGCTTATCAGGGGGCCGAGAGACCCAGTACTTC. It translates to CASSLSGGRETQYF. This chain joins TRBV7-2 and TRBJ2-5, with 8 bases that match TRBD1. Trimming took 2 bases from V and 4 from J; bases not matched to a gene: 3. This CDR3 has 14 amino acids. Per the germline V gene, CDR1 is SGHTA and CDR2 is FQGNSA.